The 14 T cell receptor beta chains reported below all come from one sample, sequenced in a study of beta chain features in type 1 diabetes (dated by TCRdb to 2017 to 2018). The receptor library was made with the immunoSEQ multiplex PCR assay. The entire isolated RNA was reverse transcribed using the High Capacity cDNA Reverse Transcription Kit, and thus expressed TCRB transcripts were sequenced. Entries here come from immuneACCESS through TCRdb and include only in-frame sequences with V and J called. Some clones fail to appear in such tables; in the studies checked, an unresolved V gene covers under half of the shortfall, and the cause of the remainder is unknown. Recorded for this sample are about 160,000 clones; 8.1% of them occurred a single time. About 0.6% of the sample is in the top ten clones. Material: central memory CD4+ T cells from blood. These receptor sequences come from a man aged 18 to 29 in good health.

This clone was recorded many times. This chain connects TRBV6-6 to TRBJ1-5; D is undetermined. In germline, CDR1 is MNHNY, CDR2 SVGAGI (reference sequence). This CDR3 has 13 residues. The germline V and J ends were trimmed by 6 bases and 4 bases, with 10 bases remaining between them. The CDR3 region has the DNA TGTGCCAGCAGCACCGGGAGGAATCAGCCCCAGCATTTT. Translating gives CASSTGRNQPQHF.

This rearrangement joins TRBV30 to TRBJ1-2; D is possibly TRBD1 (6 bases). The germline V gene encodes CDR1 GTSNPN and CDR2 SVGIG (reference sequence). The ends were cut back, 4 bases at V and 4 bases at J, with 10 bases in the middle. This CDR3 has 12 residues. CDR3 residues: CAWTDSTYGYTF. The CDR3 DNA reads as TGTGCCTGGACGGACAGTACCTATGGCTACACCTTC.

This clone has only a few counts. The chain employs TRBV4-2 and TRBJ2-1, with 9 positions matching TRBD2. The germline V gene encodes CDR1 LGHNA and CDR2 YNFKEQ. CDR3 length equals 23 residues. V shed 0 bases and J 7 bases; nucleotides not matched to a gene: 28. CDR3 nucleotides: TGTGCCAGCAGCCAAGAAAGGTACCCGGGAAGGCCAGCGGGAGGTTTATATTCAAATGAGCAGTTCTTC. Translated: CASSQERYPGRPAGGLYSNEQFF.

This clone was seen repeatedly, ten times or more. The V and J genes are TRBV4-3 and TRBJ2-3, with D unclear. Germline V CDR1 and CDR2: LGHNA, YSLEER. The ends were cut back, 0 bases at V and 4 bases at J, with 8 bases in the middle. The CDR3 extends over 14 amino acids. CDR3 protein: CASSQESIADTQYF. The CDR3 bases are TGCGCCAGCAGCCAAGAGAGTATAGCAGATACGCAGTATTTT.

In this sample, this clone turned up a few times. The chain joins TRBV7-2 to TRBJ2-3; 8 nucleotides line up with TRBD2. The V gene's germline CDR1 is SGHTA and CDR2 FQGNSA. The trim removed 5 bases at V and 3 bases at J, leaving 7 bases unmatched. The CDR3 runs 15 residues. CDR3 coding DNA: TGTGCCAGCAGCCCGGGACTAGGTGGGACAGATACGCAGTATTTT. This translates into CASSPGLGGTDTQYF.

This sequence joins TRBV30 and TRBJ2-7; 9 nucleotides agree with TRBD2. The germline V gene has CDR1 GTSNPN and CDR2 SVGIG (reference sequence). This CDR3 contains 18 residues. The trim removed 4 bases at V and 3 bases at J, leaving 19 bases unmatched. Here the CDR3 reads CAWTPGSSGEPLIYEQYF. The CDR3 DNA reads TGTGCCTGGACGCCGGGGTCTAGCGGGGAGCCCCTAATCTACGAGCAGTACTTC.

The rearrangement uses TRBV5-6 and TRBJ2-1, with 9 bases identical to TRBD2. The V gene end was trimmed by 1 base and the J gene end by 6 bases; junction bases not matched to a gene: 8. Looked up from germline, CDR1 is SGHDT and CDR2 is YYEEEE. There are 16 residues in the CDR3. CDR3 loop: CASSLSAGGGGNEQFF. The CDR3 bases are TGTGCCAGCAGCTTGTCTGCGGGCGGGGGGGGCAATGAGCAGTTCTTC.

The chain employs TRBV28 and TRBJ2-4; 7 bases fit TRBD1. Germline V gives CDR1 MDHEN, CDR2 SYDVKM. This CDR3 region has 12 residues. V shed 4 bases, J shed 8 bases, and the junction held 2 bases outside the gene matches. The CDR3: CASSSRGYIQYF. The CDR3 coding sequence is TGTGCCAGCAGTTCCAGGGGGTACATTCAGTACTTC.

V usage is TRBV10-3 and J usage is TRBJ2-5; TRBD2 agrees at 11 bases. CDR3 length: 16 residues. Germline lookup yields CDR1 ENHRY and CDR2 SYGVKD. The V segment lost 0 bases and the J segment 2 bases; nucleotides outside the gene matches: 2. DNA of the CDR3: TGTGCCATCAGTGAGTCAACTAGCGGGAGTCAAGAGACCCAGTACTTC. It is translated as CAISESTSGSQETQYF.

This clone was detected only a few times. V is TRBV19 and J is TRBJ2-7; 7 nucleotides line up with TRBD1. V gave up 5 bases and J gave up 2 bases; unmatched junction bases: 9. The CDR3 runs 15 residues. The germline V gene encodes CDR1 LNHDA and CDR2 SQIVND (reference sequence). For the CDR3, the DNA is TGTGCCAGTAGTCTCCGGGACAGAGAAGCCTACGAGCAGTACTTC. It codes for CASSLRDREAYEQYF.

V usage is TRBV6-1 and J usage is TRBJ2-2, with D possibly matching TRBD1 (6 bases). This CDR3 is 13 amino acids long. From germline, CDR1 is MNHNS and CDR2 SASEGT. V lost 6 bases and J 10 bases, leaving 15 bases between the germline ends. The CDR3 here is CASRVDSVTELFF. In DNA, the CDR3 is TGTGCCAGCAGGGTGGACAGCGTGACGGAGCTGTTTTTT.

This chain uses TRBV6-5 with TRBJ1-3; D is ambiguous. The V end lost 4 bases, the J end lost 2 bases, and 12 bases lay between the germline ends. Germline V CDR1 and CDR2: MNHEY, SVGAGI. The CDR3 sequence is 15 residues long. This chain's CDR3 is CASSSSFKTGNTIYF. In nucleotides, the CDR3 is TGTGCCAGCAGTTCATCATTCAAAACTGGAAACACCATATATTTT.

This clone was found a few times. The J gene is TRBJ1-1, the V gene TRBV9, with D possibly being TRBD1 (5 bases). The CDR3 is 14 amino acids. Germline CDR1 and CDR2: SGDLS and YYNGEE. Trimming removed 0 bases from V and 5 bases from J, with 11 bases in between. CDR3: CASSVDGGWTEAFF. CDR3 DNA: TGTGCCAGCAGCGTAGACGGGGGGTGGACTGAAGCTTTCTTT.

This clone was recorded a few times. The rearrangement joins TRBV11-2 to TRBJ2-2; D is unclear. CDR1 is SGHAT, CDR2 FQNNGV, per germline. The CDR3 is made up of 16 amino acids. V was pared by 6 bases and J by 1 base, with 15 bases between. The CDR3 nucleotides read TGTGCCAGCAGTTCTGGAGTAGGAGTGAACACCGGGGAGCTGTTTTTT. It codes for CASSSGVGVNTGELFF. Full variable domain (remainder filled in from reference TRBV11-2 and TRBJ2-2): EAGVAQSPRYKIIEKRQSVAFWCNPISGHATLYWYQQILGQGPKLLIQFQNNGVVDDSQLPKDRFSAERLKGVDSTLKIQPAKLEDSAVYLCASSSGVGVNTGELFFGEGSRLTVL.